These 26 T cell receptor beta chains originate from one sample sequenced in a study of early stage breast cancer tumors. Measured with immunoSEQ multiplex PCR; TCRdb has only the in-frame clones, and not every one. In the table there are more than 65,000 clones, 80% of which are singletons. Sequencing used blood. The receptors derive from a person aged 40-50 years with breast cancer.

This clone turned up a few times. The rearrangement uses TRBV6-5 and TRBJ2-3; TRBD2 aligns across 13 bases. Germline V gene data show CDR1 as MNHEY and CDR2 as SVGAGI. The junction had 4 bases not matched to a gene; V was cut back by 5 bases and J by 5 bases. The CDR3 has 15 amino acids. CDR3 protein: CASSTGTSGEDTQYF. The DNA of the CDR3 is TGTGCCAGCAGTACCGGGACTAGCGGGGAAGATACGCAGTATTTT.

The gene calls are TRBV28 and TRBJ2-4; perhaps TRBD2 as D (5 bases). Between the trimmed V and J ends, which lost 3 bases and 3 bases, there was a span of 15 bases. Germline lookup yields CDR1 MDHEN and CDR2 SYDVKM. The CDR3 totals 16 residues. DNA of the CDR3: TGTGCCAGCAGTTTCGTTTCCGGGAACGTCAAAAACATTCAGTACTTC. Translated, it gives CASSFVSGNVKNIQYF. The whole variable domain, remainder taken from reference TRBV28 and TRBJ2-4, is DVKVTQSSRYLVKRTGEKVFLECVQDMDHENMFWYRQDPGLGLRLIYFSYDVKMKEKGDIPEGYSVSREKKERFSLILESASTNQTSMYLCASSFVSGNVKNIQYFGAGTRLSVL.

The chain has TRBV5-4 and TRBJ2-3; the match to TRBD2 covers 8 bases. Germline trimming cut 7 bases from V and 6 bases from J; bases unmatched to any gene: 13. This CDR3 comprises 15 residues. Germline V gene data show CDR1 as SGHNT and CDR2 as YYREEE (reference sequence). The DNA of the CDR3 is TGTGCCAGCTCGCTTGACCGGGAGGGCCACGATACGCAGTATTTT. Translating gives CASSLDREGHDTQYF.

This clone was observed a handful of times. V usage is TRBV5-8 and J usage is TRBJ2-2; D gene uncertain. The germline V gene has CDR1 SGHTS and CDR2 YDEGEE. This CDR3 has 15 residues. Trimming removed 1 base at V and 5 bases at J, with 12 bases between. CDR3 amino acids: CASSLRSVLTGELFF. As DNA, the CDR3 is TGTGCCAGCAGCTTGAGGTCGGTGTTGACCGGGGAGCTGTTTTTT.

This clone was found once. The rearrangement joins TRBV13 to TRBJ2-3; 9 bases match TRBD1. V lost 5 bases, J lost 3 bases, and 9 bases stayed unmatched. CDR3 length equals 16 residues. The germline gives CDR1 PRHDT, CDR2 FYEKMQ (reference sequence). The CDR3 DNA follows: TGTGCCAGCAGCCGGCGGGACAGGGTTGTTACAGATACGCAGTATTTT. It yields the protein CASSRRDRVVTDTQYF.

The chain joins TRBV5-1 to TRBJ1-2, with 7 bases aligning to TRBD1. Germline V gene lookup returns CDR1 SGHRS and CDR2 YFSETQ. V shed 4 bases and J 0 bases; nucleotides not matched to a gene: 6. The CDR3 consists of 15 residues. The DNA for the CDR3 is TGCGCCAGCAGCCGATGGACAGGTTCTAACTATGGCTACACCTTC. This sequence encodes CASSRWTGSNYGYTF.

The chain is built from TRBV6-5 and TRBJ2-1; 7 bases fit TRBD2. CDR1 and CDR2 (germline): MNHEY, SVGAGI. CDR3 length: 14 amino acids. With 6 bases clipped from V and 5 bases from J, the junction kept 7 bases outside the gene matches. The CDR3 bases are TGTGCCAGCAGCCCCGGGGGGATAAACAATGAGCAGTTCTTC. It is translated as CASSPGGINNEQFF.

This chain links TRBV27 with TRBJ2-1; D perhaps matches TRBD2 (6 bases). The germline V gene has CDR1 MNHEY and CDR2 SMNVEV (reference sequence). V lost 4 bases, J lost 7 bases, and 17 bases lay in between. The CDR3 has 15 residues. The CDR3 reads CASSYGTGSENEQFF. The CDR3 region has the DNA TGTGCCAGCAGTTACGGGACTGGATCTGAGAATGAGCAGTTCTTC.

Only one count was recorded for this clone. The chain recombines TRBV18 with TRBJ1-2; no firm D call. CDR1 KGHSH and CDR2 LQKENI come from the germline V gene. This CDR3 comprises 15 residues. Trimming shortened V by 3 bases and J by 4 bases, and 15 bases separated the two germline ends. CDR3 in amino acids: CASSPSKDPSYGYTF. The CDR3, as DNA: TGTGCCAGCTCACCGTCCAAGGACCCCTCCTATGGCTACACCTTC.

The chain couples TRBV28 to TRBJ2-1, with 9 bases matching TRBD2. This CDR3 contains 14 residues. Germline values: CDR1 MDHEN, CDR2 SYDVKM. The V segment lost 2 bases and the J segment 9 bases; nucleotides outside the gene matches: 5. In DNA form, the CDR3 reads TGTGCCAGCAGTTTAGGAGCGGGAGGCGGTGAGCAGTTCTTC. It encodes CASSLGAGGGEQFF.

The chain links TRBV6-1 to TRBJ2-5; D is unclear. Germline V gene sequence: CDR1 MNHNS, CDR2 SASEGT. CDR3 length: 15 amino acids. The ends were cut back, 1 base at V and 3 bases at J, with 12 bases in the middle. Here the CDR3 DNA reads TGTGCCAGCAGTGAAGTGCCGCGGCCAGAAGAGACCCAGTACTTC. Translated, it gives CASSEVPRPEETQYF.

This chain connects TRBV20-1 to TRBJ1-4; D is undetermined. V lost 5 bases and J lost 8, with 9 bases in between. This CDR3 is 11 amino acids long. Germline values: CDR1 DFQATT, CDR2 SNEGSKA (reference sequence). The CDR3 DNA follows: TGCAGTGCTGGGCCGGGGGAAAAACTGTTTTTT. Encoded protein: CSAGPGEKLFF.

Here the CDR3 reads CASNLGQPNYGYTF. DNA for the CDR3: TGTGCCAGCAATTTGGGACAGCCTAACTATGGCTACACCTTC. The chain combines TRBV28 with TRBJ1-2; 7 positions agree with TRBD1. After removal of 7 bases from V and 0 bases from J, the junction contained 5 bases not matched to a gene. CDR1 and CDR2 from the germline V gene are MDHEN and SYDVKM. The CDR3 covers 14 residues.

CDR3 region: CASSRTGQGNTEAFF. The CDR3 DNA sequence: TGTGCCAGCAGTCGAACGGGACAGGGAAACACTGAAGCTTTCTTT. The J gene is TRBJ1-1, the V gene TRBV28; TRBD1 aligns across 9 bases. The V gene end was trimmed by 5 bases and the J gene end by 2 bases; junction bases not matched to a gene: 6. Germline V gene lookup returns CDR1 MDHEN and CDR2 SYDVKM. The CDR3 totals 15 residues.

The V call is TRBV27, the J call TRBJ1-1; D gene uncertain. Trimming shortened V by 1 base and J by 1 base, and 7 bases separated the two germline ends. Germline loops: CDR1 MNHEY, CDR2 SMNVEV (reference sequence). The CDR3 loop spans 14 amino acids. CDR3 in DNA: TGTGCCAGCAGTTTATACGGGAGGAACACTGAAGCTTTCTTT. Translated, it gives CASSLYGRNTEAFF.

CDR3 bases: TGTGCCAGCAGATATACAGGGGTCAATCAGCCCCAGCATTTT. It yields the protein CASRYTGVNQPQHF. This chain uses TRBV28 with TRBJ1-5; TRBD1 aligns across 7 bases. Trimming removed 6 bases from V and 3 bases from J; junction bases left unmatched: 5. This CDR3 is 14 amino acids long. CDR1 and CDR2 (germline): MDHEN, SYDVKM.

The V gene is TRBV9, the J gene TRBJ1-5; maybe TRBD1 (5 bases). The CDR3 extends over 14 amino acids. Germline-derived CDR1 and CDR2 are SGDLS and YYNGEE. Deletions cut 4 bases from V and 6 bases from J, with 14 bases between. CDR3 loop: CASSSFGGGQPQHF. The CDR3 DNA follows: TGTGCCAGCAGCTCGTTCGGGGGAGGTCAGCCCCAGCATTTT.

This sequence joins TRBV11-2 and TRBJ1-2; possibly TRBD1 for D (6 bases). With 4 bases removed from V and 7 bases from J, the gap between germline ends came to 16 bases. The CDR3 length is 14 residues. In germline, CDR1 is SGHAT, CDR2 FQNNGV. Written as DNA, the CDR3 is TGTGCCAGCAGCTCCACAGGGATCCGGTCTGGCTACACCTTC. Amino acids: CASSSTGIRSGYTF.

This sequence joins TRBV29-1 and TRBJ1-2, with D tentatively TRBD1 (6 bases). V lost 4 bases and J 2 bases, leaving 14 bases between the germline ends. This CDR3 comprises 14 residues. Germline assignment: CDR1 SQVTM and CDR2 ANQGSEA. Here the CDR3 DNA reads TGCAGCGTTGTGGGGGCACTATCCAACTATGGCTACACCTTC. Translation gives CSVVGALSNYGYTF.

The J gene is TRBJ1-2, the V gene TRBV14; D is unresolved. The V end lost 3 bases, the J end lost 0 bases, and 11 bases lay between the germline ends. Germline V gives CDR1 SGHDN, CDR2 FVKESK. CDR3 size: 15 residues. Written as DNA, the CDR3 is TGTGCCAGCAGCCAGAAGGACGGGTCTAACTATGGCTACACCTTC. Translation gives CASSQKDGSNYGYTF.

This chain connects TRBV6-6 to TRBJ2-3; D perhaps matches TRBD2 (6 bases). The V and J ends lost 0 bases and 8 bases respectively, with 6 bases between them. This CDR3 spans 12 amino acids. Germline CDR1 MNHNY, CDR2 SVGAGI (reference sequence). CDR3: CASSYSGGTQYF. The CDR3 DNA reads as TGTGCCAGCAGTTACTCCGGGGGTACGCAGTATTTT.

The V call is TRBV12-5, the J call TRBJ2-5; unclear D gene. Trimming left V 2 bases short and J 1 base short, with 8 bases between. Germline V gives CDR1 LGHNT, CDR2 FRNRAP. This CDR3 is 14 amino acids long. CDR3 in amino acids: CASGLSQLQETQYF. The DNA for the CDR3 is TGTGCTAGTGGTTTGTCACAGCTCCAAGAGACCCAGTACTTC.

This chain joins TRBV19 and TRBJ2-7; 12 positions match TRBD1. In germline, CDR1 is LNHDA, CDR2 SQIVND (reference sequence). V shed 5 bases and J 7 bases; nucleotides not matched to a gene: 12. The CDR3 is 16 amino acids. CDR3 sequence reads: CASSSLPGQGAGEQYF. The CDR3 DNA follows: TGTGCCAGTAGTTCCCTCCCGGGACAGGGGGCCGGGGAGCAGTACTTC.

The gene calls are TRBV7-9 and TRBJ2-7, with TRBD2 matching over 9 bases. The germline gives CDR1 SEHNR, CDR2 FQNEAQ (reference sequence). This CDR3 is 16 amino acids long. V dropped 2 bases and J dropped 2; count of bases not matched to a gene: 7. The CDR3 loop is CASSLPGASGAYEQYF. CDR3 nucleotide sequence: TGTGCCAGCAGCTTACCGGGGGCTAGCGGGGCCTACGAGCAGTACTTC.

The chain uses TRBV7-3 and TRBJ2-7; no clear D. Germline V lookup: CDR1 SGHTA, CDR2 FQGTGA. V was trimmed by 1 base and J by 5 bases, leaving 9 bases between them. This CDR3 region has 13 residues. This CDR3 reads CASSLNPGNEQYF. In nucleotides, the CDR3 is TGTGCCAGCAGCTTAAATCCCGGAAACGAGCAGTACTTC.

The CDR3: CASSRGQGAYNEQFF. The CDR3 DNA sequence: TGTGCCAGCAGCAGGGGACAGGGGGCTTACAATGAGCAGTTCTTC. The chain is built from TRBV5-4 and TRBJ2-1; the match to TRBD1 covers 12 bases. The V gene's germline CDR1 is SGHNT and CDR2 YYREEE (reference sequence). CDR3 length equals 15 residues. The V segment lost 4 bases and the J segment 4 bases; nucleotides outside the gene matches: 3. Complete variable domain (other parts from reference TRBV5-4 and TRBJ2-1): ETGVTQSPTHLIKTRGQQVTLRCSSQSGHNTVSWYQQALGQGPQFIFQYYREEENGRGNFPPRFSGLQFPNYSSELNVNALELDDSALYLCASSRGQGAYNEQFFGPGTRLTVL.